One and the same sample provided the 20 T cell receptor beta chains below, sequenced in a study of cytomegalovirus exposure and HLA in healthy donors. Amplification used 60 Vbeta primers and 13 Jbeta primers. TCRdb's copy holds only in-frame clones and misses some; the assay was immunoSEQ multiplex PCR. The sample holds 130,000 or so clones, roughly 80% seen once. The sample consisted of PBMCs. These TCRs come from a male donor in good health and CMV-seronegative.

The V gene is TRBV4-2, the J gene TRBJ2-1, with a weak D call TRBD2 (5 bases). Germline V gene lookup returns CDR1 LGHNA and CDR2 YNFKEQ. The CDR3 contains 16 residues. The V gene lost 1 base and the J gene lost 3 bases, with 13 bases spanning the gap. This CDR3 reads CASSQVGRTRYNEQFF. The CDR3 coding sequence is TGTGCCAGCAGCCAAGTAGGAAGGACTCGCTACAATGAGCAGTTCTTC.

This chain connects TRBV7-5 to TRBJ1-1; TRBD1, the table's D call, lacks a check against the DNA. TRBV7-5 is deemed a pseudogene. The CDR3 length is 18 residues. The chain's CDR3 is CARSLGGTGPGRKTEAFF. In DNA form, the CDR3 reads TGTGCCAGAAGCTTGGGAGGGACAGGCCCCGGCAGGAAGACTGAAGCTTTCTTT.

The chain recombines TRBV9 with TRBJ2-5; tentatively, D is TRBD2 (6 bases). The germline CDR1 and CDR2 sequences are SGDLS and YYNGEE. The V and J ends lost 4 bases and 5 bases respectively, with 18 bases between them. The CDR3 totals 15 residues. CDR3: CASSLSGAVHETQYF. CDR3 in DNA: TGTGCCAGCAGCTTATCGGGAGCCGTCCATGAGACCCAGTACTTC.

The V gene is TRBV5-4, the J gene TRBJ2-2; 13 bases match TRBD2. The CDR3 contains 18 residues. The germline CDR1 and CDR2 sequences are SGHNT and YYREEE (reference sequence). With 4 bases clipped from V and 2 bases from J, the junction kept 8 bases outside the gene matches. The CDR3 loop is CASSNAGTSGINTGELFF. The CDR3 nucleotides are TGTGCCAGCAGCAACGCCGGGACTAGCGGGATAAACACCGGGGAGCTGTTTTTT.

The chain recombines TRBV11-2 with TRBJ2-2; D call uncertain. This CDR3 is 14 amino acids long. The germline CDR1 and CDR2 sequences are SGHAT and FQNNGV. The ends were cut back, 5 bases at V and 3 bases at J, with 10 bases in the middle. The CDR3 region is CASSRQLDTGELFF. Here the CDR3 DNA reads TGTGCCAGCAGCCGACAATTGGACACCGGGGAGCTGTTTTTT.

The V and J genes are TRBV18 and TRBJ2-3; weak D call: TRBD1 (5 bases). Deletions cut 3 bases from V and 0 bases from J, with 16 bases between. The germline V gene encodes CDR1 KGHSH and CDR2 LQKENI. The CDR3 runs to 17 residues. Written as DNA, the CDR3 is TGTGCCAGCTCACCCGACGCAAGGGGAACGAGCACAGATACGCAGTATTTT. Amino acids: CASSPDARGTSTDTQYF.

The chain couples TRBV19 to TRBJ2-5, with 7 bases identical to TRBD1. This CDR3 has 16 amino acids. Losses at the gene ends were 3 bases for V and 5 bases for J; bases not matched to a gene: 12. The germline gives CDR1 LNHDA, CDR2 SQIVND (reference sequence). The CDR3 spells CASSIMWKGARETQYF. In DNA, the CDR3 is TGTGCCAGTAGTATCATGTGGAAGGGGGCCAGGGAGACCCAGTACTTC.

This chain connects TRBV7-9 to TRBJ1-4; 10 bases align to TRBD1. Per germline, CDR1 SEHNR and CDR2 FQNEAQ (reference sequence). The CDR3 is 15 amino acids. Unmatched junction bases numbered 6, after V lost 4 bases and J lost 7 bases. In DNA, the CDR3 is TGTGCCAGCAGCTCCGGGACAGGGGATCGTGAAAAACTGTTTTTT. Its protein is CASSSGTGDREKLFF.

The chain links TRBV2 to TRBJ1-1; no firm D call. The germline gives CDR1 SNHLY, CDR2 FYNNEI. V lost 3 bases to trimming and J lost 6 bases, with 8 bases between them. This CDR3 is 12 amino acids long. CDR3 region: CASSDFEAEAFF. Here the CDR3 DNA reads TGTGCCAGCAGTGATTTTGAGGCTGAAGCTTTCTTT.

The rearrangement joins TRBV21-1 to TRBJ1-6; the listed D gene, TRBD1, was not tested against the DNA. TRBV21-1 corresponds to a pseudogene. CDR3 size: 16 residues. The DNA of the CDR3 is TGTGCCAGCAGCAAAGCCAGGGCCAATTTCAATTCACCCCTCCACTTT. Encoded protein: CASSKARANFNSPLHF.

The V call is TRBV30, the J call TRBJ2-3, with 10 bases identical to TRBD1. Looked up from germline, CDR1 is GTSNPN and CDR2 is SVGIG (reference sequence). The CDR3 spans 14 residues. V lost 4 bases, J lost 4 bases, and 5 bases stayed unmatched. CDR3 nucleotides: TGTGCCTGGACCCAGACAGGGGGCGCAGATACGCAGTATTTT. Protein sequence: CAWTQTGGADTQYF.

This clone was counted a few times. V gene TRBV14 combines with J gene TRBJ2-1; perhaps TRBD2 as D (6 bases). Trimming removed 1 base from V and 7 bases from J, with 8 bases in between. CDR1 and CDR2 from the germline V gene are SGHDN and FVKESK. The CDR3 has 13 amino acids. The CDR3 nucleotides are TGTGCCAGCAGCCAAGGGGCGGGGAATGAGCAGTTCTTC. Its protein product is CASSQGAGNEQFF. Looking up the rest from reference TRBV14 and TRBJ2-1 gives the full variable domain: EAGVTQFPSHSVIEKGQTVTLRCDPISGHDNLYWYRRVMGKEIKFLLHFVKESKQDESGMPNNRFLAERTGGTYSTLKVQPAELEDSGVYFCASSQGAGNEQFFGPGTRLTVL.

This chain links TRBV28 with TRBJ2-7; the match to TRBD2 covers 8 bases. The CDR3 has 15 residues. The germline V gene encodes CDR1 MDHEN and CDR2 SYDVKM. With V trimmed by 5 bases and J by 0 bases, 6 bases remained unmatched. CDR3 amino acids: CASSGSSGYSYEQYF. Written as DNA, the CDR3 is TGTGCCAGCAGTGGGTCTAGCGGGTACTCCTACGAGCAGTACTTC.

The chain carries TRBV9 and TRBJ2-1, with 10 bases lining up with TRBD2. Germline CDR1 SGDLS, CDR2 YYNGEE. The CDR3 is 15 residues long. The V gene end was trimmed by 3 bases and the J gene end by 3 bases; junction bases not matched to a gene: 3. CDR3 in DNA: TGTGCCAGCAGCGGTCGGACTAGCGGCTACAATGAGCAGTTCTTC. Protein product: CASSGRTSGYNEQFF.

This clone turned up a few times. The chain has TRBV7-6 and TRBJ1-1, with a possible D match to TRBD1 (6 bases). CDR3 size: 15 residues. Germline-derived CDR1 and CDR2 are SGHVS and FNYEAQ. Between the trimmed V and J ends, which lost 1 base and 3 bases, there was a span of 12 bases. CDR3: CASSLGQGGDTEAFF. CDR3 bases: TGTGCCAGCAGCTTAGGGCAAGGGGGGGACACTGAAGCTTTCTTT.

The gene calls are TRBV2 and TRBJ2-3, with 7 positions matching TRBD2. The CDR3 length is 16 residues. V shed 9 bases and J 4 bases; nucleotides not matched to a gene: 16. CDR1 and CDR2 (germline): SNHLY, FYNNEI. The CDR3 is CARQVGKAGNADTQYF. DNA for the CDR3: TGTGCCAGACAGGTGGGGAAAGCGGGAAACGCAGATACGCAGTATTTT.

The chain recombines TRBV27 with TRBJ2-1, with TRBD1 identical over 10 bases. Germline CDR1 MNHEY, CDR2 SMNVEV (reference sequence). The CDR3 is made up of 14 amino acids. V lost 4 bases and J lost 8; bases outside the gene matches: 5. This chain's CDR3 is CASSWDRGVYEQFF. Written as DNA, the CDR3 is TGTGCCAGCAGTTGGGACAGGGGAGTGTATGAGCAGTTCTTC.

There are a few counts of this clone. The V and J genes are TRBV15 and TRBJ2-6, with D uncertain. CDR1 is LNHNV and CDR2 is YYDKDF in the germline V gene (reference sequence). This CDR3 comprises 16 residues. Trimming left V 3 bases short and J 0 bases short, with 9 bases between. The chain's CDR3 is CATSSADISGANVLTF. In DNA, the CDR3 is TGTGCCACCAGCAGTGCCGACATCTCTGGGGCCAACGTCCTGACTTTC.

The chain has TRBV28 and TRBJ1-6; 9 positions match TRBD1. There are 13 residues in the CDR3. Germline CDR1 reads MDHEN; CDR2 reads SYDVKM. J gave up 13 bases and V 7 bases, and 8 bases lay outside the gene matches. CDR3 amino acids: CASKGQGVYPLHF. Written as DNA, the CDR3 is TGTGCCAGCAAGGGACAGGGTGTGTACCCCCTCCACTTT.

In its sample, this clone was seen a few times. The rearrangement links TRBV21-1 to TRBJ2-5; the table's D call of TRBD2 was not tested on the DNA. TRBV21-1 is reported as a pseudogene. The CDR3 sequence is 17 residues long. CDR3 sequence (DNA): TGTGCCAGCAGCAACGGACTAGCGGGAGTCGGGGGAGAGACCCAGTACTTC. It specifies CASSNGLAGVGGETQYF.